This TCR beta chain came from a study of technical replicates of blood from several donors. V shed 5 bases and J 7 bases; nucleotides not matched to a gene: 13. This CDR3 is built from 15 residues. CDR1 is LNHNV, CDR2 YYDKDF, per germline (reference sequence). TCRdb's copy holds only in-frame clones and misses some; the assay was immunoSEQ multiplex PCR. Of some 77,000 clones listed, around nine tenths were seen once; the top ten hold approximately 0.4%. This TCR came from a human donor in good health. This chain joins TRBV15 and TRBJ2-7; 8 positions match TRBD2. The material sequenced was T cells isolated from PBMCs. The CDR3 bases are TGTGCCACCAGCTCTAGCGGGCAGGCCTCTTGGGAGCAGTACTTC. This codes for CATSSSGQASWEQYF.